This TCR beta chain derives from a study of T cell repertoires in cytomegalovirus infection. Study-wide background: Indications of both CMV infection and matching HLA type were provided by public TCR beta signatures. Findings and limits, study-wide: In two of eight donors, the top clonotype was HLA-C-restricted CMV-specific.

This clonotype was picked up a small number of times. What it binds is not known. Via MiXCR, TCRdb re-called the reads, giving one row per CDR3 protein. This table holds around 360,000 distinct CDR3 sequences, about 35% found once. Sequenced here: cultured PBMCs, sampled from culture after CMV antigen stimulation. The receptor comes from a human donor in good health (CMV status not recorded). Some clones in this sample may be carry-over from other donors' samples.

This chain's CDR3 is CASSTGLGQGGYNEQFF. The CDR3 bases are TGTGCCAGTAGTACCGGTTTAGGACAGGGAGGATACAATGAGCAGTTCTTC. This rearrangement joins TRBV19 to TRBJ2-1; TRBD1 agrees at 8 bases. Germline V CDR1 and CDR2: LNHDA, SQIVND (reference sequence). The CDR3 length is 17 residues. The ends lost 4 bases at V and 4 bases at J; junction bases unmatched: 12.